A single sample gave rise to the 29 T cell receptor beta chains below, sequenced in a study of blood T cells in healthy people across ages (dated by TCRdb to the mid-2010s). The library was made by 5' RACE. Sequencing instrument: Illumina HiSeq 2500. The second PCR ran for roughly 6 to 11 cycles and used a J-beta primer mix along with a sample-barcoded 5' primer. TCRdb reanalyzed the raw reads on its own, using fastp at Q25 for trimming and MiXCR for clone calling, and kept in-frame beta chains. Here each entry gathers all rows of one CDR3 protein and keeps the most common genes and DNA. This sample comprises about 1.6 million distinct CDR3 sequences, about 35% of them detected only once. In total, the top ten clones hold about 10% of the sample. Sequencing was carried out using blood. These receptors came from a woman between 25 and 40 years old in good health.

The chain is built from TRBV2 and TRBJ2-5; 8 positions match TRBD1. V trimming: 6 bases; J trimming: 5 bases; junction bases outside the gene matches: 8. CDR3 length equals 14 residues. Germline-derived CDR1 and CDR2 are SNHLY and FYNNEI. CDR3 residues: CASRDRESLETQYF. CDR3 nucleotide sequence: TGTGCCAGCAGGGACAGGGAATCCCTGGAGACCCAGTACTTC.

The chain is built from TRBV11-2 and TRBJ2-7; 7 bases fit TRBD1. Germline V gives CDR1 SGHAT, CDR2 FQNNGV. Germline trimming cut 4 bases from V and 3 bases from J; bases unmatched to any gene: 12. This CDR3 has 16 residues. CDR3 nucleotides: TGTGCCAGCAGCTCCCTAGGACAGGTATACTACTACGAGCAGTACTTC. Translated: CASSSLGQVYYYEQYF.

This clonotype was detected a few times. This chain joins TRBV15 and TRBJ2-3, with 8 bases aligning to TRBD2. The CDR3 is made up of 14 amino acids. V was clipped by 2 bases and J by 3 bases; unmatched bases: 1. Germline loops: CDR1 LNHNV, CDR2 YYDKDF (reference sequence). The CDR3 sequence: CATSRRGGTDTQYF. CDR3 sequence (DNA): TGTGCCACCAGCAGACGCGGGGGGACAGATACGCAGTATTTT.

CDR3 sequence (DNA): TGTGCCAGCAGCAGGGGGGGAGGGGCCTTCAGCACAGATACGCAGTATTTT. As protein: CASSRGGGAFSTDTQYF. The chain combines TRBV9 with TRBJ2-3, with a tentative D call TRBD2 (7 bases). The CDR3 length is 17 residues. V dropped 4 bases and J dropped 0 bases, with 18 bases sitting between them. CDR1 and CDR2 (germline): SGDLS, YYNGEE.

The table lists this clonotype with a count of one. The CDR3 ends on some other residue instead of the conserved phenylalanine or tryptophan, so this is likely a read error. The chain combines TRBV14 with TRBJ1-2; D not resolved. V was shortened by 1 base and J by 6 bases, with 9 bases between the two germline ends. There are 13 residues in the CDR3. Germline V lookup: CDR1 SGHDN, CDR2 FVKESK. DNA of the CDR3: TGTGCCAGCAGCCAAGGGCTACGGGATGGCTACACCTTA. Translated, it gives CASSQGLRDGYTL.

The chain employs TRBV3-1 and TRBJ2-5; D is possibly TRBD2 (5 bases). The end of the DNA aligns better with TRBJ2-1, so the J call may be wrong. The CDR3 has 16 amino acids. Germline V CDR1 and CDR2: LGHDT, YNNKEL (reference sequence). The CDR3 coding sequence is TGTGCCAGCAGCCAAGGAACGGGAATAAACCAAGAGACCCAGTTCTTC. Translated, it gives CASSQGTGINQETQFF.

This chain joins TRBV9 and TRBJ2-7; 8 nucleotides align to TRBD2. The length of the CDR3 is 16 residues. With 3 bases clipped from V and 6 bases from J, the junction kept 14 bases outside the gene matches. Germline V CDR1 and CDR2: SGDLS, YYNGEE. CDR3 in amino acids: CASSAPASGLTGEQYF. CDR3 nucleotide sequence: TGTGCCAGCAGCGCCCCCGCTAGCGGGCTGACCGGCGAGCAGTACTTC.

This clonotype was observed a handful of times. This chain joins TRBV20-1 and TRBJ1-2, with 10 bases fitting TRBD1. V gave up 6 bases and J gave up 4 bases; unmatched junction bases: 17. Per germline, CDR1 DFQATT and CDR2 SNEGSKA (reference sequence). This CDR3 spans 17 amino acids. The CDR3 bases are TGCAGTGCGACCGACAGGGGGCGAGGGTCTATCACCTATGGCTACACCTTC. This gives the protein CSATDRGRGSITYGYTF.

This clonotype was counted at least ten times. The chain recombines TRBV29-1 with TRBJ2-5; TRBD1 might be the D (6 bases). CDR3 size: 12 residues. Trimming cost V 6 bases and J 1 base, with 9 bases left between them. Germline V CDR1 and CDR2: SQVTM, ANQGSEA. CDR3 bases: TGCAGCGTCCAGGGGACCCAAGAGACCCAGTACTTC. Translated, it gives CSVQGTQETQYF.

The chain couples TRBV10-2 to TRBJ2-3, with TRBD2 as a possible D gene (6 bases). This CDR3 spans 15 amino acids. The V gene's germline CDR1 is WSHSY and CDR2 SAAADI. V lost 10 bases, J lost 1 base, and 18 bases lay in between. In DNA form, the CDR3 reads TGCGCCACGACAGCCCTTAGCGGAGGCACAGATACGCAGTATTTT. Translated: CATTALSGGTDTQYF.

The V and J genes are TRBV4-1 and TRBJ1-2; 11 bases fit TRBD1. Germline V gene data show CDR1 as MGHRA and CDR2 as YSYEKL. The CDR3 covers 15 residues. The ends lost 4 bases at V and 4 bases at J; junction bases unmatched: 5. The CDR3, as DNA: TGCGCCAGCAGCCTATCTGGGACAGGGGGCTATGGCTACACCTTC. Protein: CASSLSGTGGYGYTF.

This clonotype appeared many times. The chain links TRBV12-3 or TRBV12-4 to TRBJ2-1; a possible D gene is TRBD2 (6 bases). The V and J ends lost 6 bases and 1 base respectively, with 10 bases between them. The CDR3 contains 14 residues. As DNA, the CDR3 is TGTGCCAGCAGCCTGACTAGTTCCTACAATGAGCAGTTCTTC. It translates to CASSLTSSYNEQFF.

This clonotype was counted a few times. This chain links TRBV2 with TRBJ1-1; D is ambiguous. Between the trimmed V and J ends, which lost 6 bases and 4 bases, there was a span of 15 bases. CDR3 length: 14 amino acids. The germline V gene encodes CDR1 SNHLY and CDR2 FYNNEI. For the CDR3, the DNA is TGTGCCAGCAGCGTCCGAGAGGGTGGCACTGAAGCTTTCTTT. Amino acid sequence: CASSVREGGTEAFF.

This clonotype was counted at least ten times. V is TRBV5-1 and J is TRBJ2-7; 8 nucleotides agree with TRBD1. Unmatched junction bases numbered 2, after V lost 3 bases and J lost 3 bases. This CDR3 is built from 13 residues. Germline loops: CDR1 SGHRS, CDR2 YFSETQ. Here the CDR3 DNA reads TGCGCCAGCAGCTCGGACAGGGTCTACGAGCAGTACTTC. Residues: CASSSDRVYEQYF.

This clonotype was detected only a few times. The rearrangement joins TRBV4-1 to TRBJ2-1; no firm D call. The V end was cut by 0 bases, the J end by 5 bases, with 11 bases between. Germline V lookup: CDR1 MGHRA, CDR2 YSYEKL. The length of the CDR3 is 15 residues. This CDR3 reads CASSQEGGRNNEQFF. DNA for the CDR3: TGCGCCAGCAGCCAAGAGGGTGGCAGAAACAATGAGCAGTTCTTC.

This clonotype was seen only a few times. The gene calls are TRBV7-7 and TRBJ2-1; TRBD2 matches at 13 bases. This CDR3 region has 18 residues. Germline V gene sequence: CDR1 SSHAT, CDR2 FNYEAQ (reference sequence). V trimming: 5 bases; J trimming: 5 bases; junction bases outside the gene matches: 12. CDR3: CASSQTGLAGEENNEQFF. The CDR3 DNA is TGTGCCAGCAGCCAGACTGGACTAGCGGGAGAAGAGAACAATGAGCAGTTCTTC.

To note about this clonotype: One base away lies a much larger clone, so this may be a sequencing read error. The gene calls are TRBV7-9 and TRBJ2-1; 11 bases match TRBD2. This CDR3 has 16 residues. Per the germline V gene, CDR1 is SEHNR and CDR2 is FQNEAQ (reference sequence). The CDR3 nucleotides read TGTGTCAGCAGCCCCTTTAGCGGGAGGGCCGTGAATGAGCAGTTCTTC. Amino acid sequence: CVSSPFSGRAVNEQFF.

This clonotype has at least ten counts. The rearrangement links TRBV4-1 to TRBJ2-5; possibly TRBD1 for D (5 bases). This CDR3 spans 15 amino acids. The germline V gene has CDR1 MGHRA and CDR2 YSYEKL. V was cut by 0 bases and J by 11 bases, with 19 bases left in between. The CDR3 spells CASSQERQGWDGQYF. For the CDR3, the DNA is TGCGCCAGCAGCCAAGAACGCCAGGGATGGGATGGGCAGTACTTC.

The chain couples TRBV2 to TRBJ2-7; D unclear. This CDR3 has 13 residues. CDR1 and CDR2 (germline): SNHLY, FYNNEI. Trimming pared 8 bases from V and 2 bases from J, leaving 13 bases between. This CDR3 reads CASLGQKPYEQYF. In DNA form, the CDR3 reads TGTGCCAGCCTCGGGCAGAAACCCTACGAGCAGTACTTC.

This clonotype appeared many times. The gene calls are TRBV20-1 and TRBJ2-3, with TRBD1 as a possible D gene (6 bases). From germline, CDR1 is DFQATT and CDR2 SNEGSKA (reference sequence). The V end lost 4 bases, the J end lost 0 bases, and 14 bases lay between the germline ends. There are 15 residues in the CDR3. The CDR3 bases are TGCAGTGCTATCGACGGGACAACTAGCACAGATACGCAGTATTTT. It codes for CSAIDGTTSTDTQYF.

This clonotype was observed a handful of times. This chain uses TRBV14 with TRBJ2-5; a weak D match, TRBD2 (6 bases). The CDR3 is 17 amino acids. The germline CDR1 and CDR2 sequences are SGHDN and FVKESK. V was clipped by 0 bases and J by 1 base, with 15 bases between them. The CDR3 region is CASSQDRLAQVQETQYF. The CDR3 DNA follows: TGTGCCAGCAGCCAAGATCGGCTAGCGCAGGTCCAAGAGACCCAGTACTTC. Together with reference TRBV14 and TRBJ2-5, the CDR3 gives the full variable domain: EAGVTQFPSHSVIEKGQTVTLRCDPISGHDNLYWYRRVMGKEIKFLLHFVKESKQDESGMPNNRFLAERTGGTYSTLKVQPAELEDSGVYFCASSQDRLAQVQETQYFGPGTRLLVL.

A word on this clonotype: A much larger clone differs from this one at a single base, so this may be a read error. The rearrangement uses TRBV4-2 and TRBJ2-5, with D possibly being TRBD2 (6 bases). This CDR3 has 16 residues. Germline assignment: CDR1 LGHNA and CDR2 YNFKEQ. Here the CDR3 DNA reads TGTGCCAGCAACCAAGAATACGGGAGTGCCCAAGAGACCCAGTACTTC. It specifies CASNQEYGSAQETQYF.

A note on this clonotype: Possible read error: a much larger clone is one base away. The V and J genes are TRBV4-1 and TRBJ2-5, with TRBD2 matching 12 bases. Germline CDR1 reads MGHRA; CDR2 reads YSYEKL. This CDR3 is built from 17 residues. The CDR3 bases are TGCGCCAACAGCCAGTTCGGACTAGCGGGGCTTCAAGAGACCCAGTACTTC. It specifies CANSQFGLAGLQETQYF.

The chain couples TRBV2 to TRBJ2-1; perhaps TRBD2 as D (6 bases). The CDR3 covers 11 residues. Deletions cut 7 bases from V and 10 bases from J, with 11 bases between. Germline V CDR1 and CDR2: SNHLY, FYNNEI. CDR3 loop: CASIAGGEQFF. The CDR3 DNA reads TGTGCCAGCATAGCAGGAGGGGAGCAGTTCTTC.

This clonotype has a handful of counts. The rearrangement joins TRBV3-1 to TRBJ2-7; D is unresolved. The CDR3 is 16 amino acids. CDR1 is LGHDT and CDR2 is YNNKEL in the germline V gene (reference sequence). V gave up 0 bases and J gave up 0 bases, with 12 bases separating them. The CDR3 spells CASSQDSHSSSYEQYF. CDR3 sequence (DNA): TGTGCCAGCAGCCAAGATTCGCACTCTAGCTCCTACGAGCAGTACTTC.

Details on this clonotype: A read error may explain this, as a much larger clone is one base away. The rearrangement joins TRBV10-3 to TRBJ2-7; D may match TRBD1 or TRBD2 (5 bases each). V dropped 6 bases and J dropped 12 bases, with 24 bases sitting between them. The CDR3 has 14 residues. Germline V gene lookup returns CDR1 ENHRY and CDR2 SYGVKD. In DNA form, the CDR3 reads TGTGCCATCAGACCGGGACGGTTACAAGAGACCCGGTACTTC. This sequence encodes CAIRPGRLQETRYF.

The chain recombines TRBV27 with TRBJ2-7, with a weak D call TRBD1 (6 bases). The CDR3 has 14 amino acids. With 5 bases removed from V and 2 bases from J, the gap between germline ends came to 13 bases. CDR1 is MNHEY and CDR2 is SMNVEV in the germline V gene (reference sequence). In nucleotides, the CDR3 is TGTGCCAGCAGTCGACGGGACAACACCTACGAGCAGTACTTC. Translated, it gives CASSRRDNTYEQYF.

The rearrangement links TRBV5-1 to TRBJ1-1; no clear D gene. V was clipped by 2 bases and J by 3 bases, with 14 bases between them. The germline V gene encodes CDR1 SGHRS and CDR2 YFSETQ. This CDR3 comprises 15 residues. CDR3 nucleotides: TGCGCCAGCAGCTTAGAGGTCGTGCGGGACACTGAAGCTTTCTTT. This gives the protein CASSLEVVRDTEAFF. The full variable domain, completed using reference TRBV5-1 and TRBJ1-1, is KAGVTQTPRYLIKTRGQQVTLSCSPISGHRSVSWYQQTPGQGLQFLFEYFSETQRNKGNFPGRFSGRQFSNSRSEMNVSTLELGDSALYLCASSLEVVRDTEAFFGQGTRLTVV.

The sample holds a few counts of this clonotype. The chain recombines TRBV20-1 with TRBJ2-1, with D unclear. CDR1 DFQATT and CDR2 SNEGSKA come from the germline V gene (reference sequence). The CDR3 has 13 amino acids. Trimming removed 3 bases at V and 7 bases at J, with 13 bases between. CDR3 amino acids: CSASRSAENEQFF. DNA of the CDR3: TGCAGTGCTAGTCGGTCCGCGGAGAATGAGCAGTTCTTC.